This T cell receptor (beta chain) was identified during a study of T cells in localized non-small cell lung cancer (dated by TCRdb to 2018 to 2020). The study in broad terms: T cell repertoires of fewer than 250 early-stage NSCLC patients were analyzed, with tumors being compared against uninvolved tumor-adjacent lungs. All 240 or so NSCLC patients in the cohort were treatment-naive and had localized lung tumors that were resected. The mean age of the NSCLC patients was less than 70 years, with approximately 130 men and around 100 women. Study-wide conclusions, independent of this receptor: Multi-region tumor sequencing was not performed, so intratumor heterogeneity could not be excluded. A median of roughly 56 of the top 100 tumor clones were detected in paired uninvolved adjacent lung, and approximately 28 of these tumor clones were also found among the top 100 clones of the paired uninvolved adjacent lung. Because the study design was exploratory, TCR variables were selected using unadjusted p-values without false-discovery rate correction. Uninvolved tumor-adjacent lung showed the highest T cell clonality, higher than tumor, which suggests more focused antigenic responses in the adjacent lung. Longer overall survival was associated with higher blood T cell density, whereas shorter survival was associated with higher adjacent-lung clonality.

TCR beta CDR3 regions were sequenced from DNA using the immunoSEQ Assay. The original methods were these. To compute T cell density, TCR beta template counts were normalized to usable DNA, which was estimated by amplifying housekeeping genes. The preseqR package was used to estimate richness by extrapolating to 400,000 templates for PBMC samples and to 120,000 templates for tissue samples. Clonality was defined by subtracting Pielou's evenness from one. Tissue-enriched TCRs were identified by differential abundance testing using productive amino-acid clonotypes, minimum total count 5 and alpha 0.1. Repertoire overlap between compartments was quantified with the Jaccard Index and Morisita Overlap Index. GLIPH grouped TCR beta CDR3s together with public tetramer-defined viral CDR3s, and a viral motif had to include at least three viral sequences and also show V-gene enrichment. Sourced from immuneACCESS, this table was stored by TCRdb with only in-frame sequences that have V and J called. A share of the clones is absent; for the studies checked, an unresolved V gene accounts for under half, and the remainder has no known explanation. The V and J calls and clone size were taken over from that table, and D and trimming were inferred from the DNA. This sample is represented by tens of thousands of clones; around nine tenths of them were singletons. The ten largest clones add up to roughly 2.7% of the sample.

At the junction V is shortened by 4 bases and J by 5 bases, with 23 bases in between. CDR1 is given as LGHNA and CDR2 as YNFKEQ, both from the germline V gene. Measured from the cysteine to the phenylalanine, the CDR3 is 17 residues long. The only DNA kept is the CDR3, 51 bases in frame from the first base. At diagnosis, tumor, uninvolved tumor-adjacent lung and peripheral blood were collected and then preserved as a mix of FFPE and fresh-frozen material. For TCR repertoire profiling, the blood samples were analyzed as peripheral blood mononuclear cells. Turning to this clone: Its antigen remains unidentified. No base quality values were provided; no much bigger clone lies one nucleotide off.

The source is a female donor at least 60 years old with stage I squamous cell lung carcinoma. The sample in question was peripheral blood, obtained before any cancer treatment. The rearranged chain carries TRBV4-2 and TRBJ2-5, and perhaps TRBD2 as D gene, on 5 matching bases. The CDR3 has the sequence CASSPRGRAQVAETQYF. The sequenced DNA: TGTGCCAGCAGCCCTCGGGGAAGGGCGCAGGTAGCTGAGACCCAGTACTTC.